This T cell receptor (beta chain) was identified in a study of cytomegalovirus exposure and HLA in healthy donors. This CDR3 region has 15 residues. V lost 0 bases, J lost 1 base, and 7 bases lay in between. Germline V lookup: CDR1 LGHNA, CDR2 YSLEER. This clone was seen more than once but under ten times. As yet, its antigen is unknown. Notes on the study in general: Earlier analysis yielded a pattern in which most TCR beta V segments were productive about 87% or about 30% of the time. Later, TCR association rates were found to vary by HLA locus, highest for DRB1 and lowest for HLA-C.

With 60 Vbeta and 13 Jbeta primers, the PCR was carried out. The protocol was immunoSEQ multiplex PCR, while the TCRdb copy is restricted to in-frame clones and leaves out a portion. The data show 99,000 or so clones, around three quarters seen once. The chain uses TRBV4-3 and TRBJ1-5; D gene ambiguous. Sequenced material: PBMCs. The source is a male donor in good health and CMV-seropositive. The CDR3 DNA is TGCGCCAGCAGCCAAGATCGACTGAGCAATCAGCCCCAGCATTTT. As protein: CASSQDRLSNQPQHF.